This TCR beta chain is from a study of cytomegalovirus exposure and HLA in healthy donors. Regarding the study as a whole: Per a prior analysis, the majority of TCR beta V segments were productive roughly 90% or roughly 30% of the time.

Losses at the gene ends were 6 bases for V and 6 bases for J; bases not matched to a gene: 11. In germline, CDR1 is MNHNY, CDR2 SVGAGI (reference sequence). The CDR3 runs 16 residues. Regarding this clone: Antigen unknown.

Researchers ran the PCR with 60 Vbeta and 13 Jbeta primers. The assay was immunoSEQ multiplex PCR, and TCRdb's table has in-frame clones only and misses some. This sample's table has tens of thousands of clones. The chain uses TRBV6-6 and TRBJ1-5, with 10 bases matching TRBD1. What was sequenced was PBMCs. The TCR comes from a woman aged 50 to 60 in good health and CMV-seropositive. CDR3 nucleotides: TGTGCCAGCAGCCCTCAGACAGGGGGCCTAGGTCAGCCCCAGCATTTT. Protein sequence: CASSPQTGGLGQPQHF.